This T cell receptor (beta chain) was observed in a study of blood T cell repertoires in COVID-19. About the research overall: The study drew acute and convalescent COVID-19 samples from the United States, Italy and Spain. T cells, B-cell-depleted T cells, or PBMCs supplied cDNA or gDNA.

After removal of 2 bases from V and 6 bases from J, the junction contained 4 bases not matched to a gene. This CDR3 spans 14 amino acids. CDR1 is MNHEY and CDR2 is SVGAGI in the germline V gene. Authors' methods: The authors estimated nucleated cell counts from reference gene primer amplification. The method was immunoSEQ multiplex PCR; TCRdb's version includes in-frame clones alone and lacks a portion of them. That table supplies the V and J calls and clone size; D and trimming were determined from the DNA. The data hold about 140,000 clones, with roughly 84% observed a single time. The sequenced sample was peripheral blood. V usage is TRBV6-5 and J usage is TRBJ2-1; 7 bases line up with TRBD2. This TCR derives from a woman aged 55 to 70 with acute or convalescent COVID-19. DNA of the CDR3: TGTGCCAGCAGTTACGGGGGGGGATCCAATGAGCAGTTCTTC. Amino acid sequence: CASSYGGGSNEQFF.